The clone carrying this TCR beta chain showed up just a few times. As yet, its antigen is unknown. The data were obtained in a study of Ad26.COV2.S vaccination and SARS-CoV-2 variants. Notes on the study in general: Across vaccine and placebo recipients, the breadth of non-spike TCRs was similar. Individuals receiving vaccine had higher spike-specific TCR breadth than placebo recipients did.

Treatment meaning: some 20 received Ad26.COV2.S at low or high dose, single or two shots; 5 received placebo; per-sample allocation not given. Samples came from day 63 after the first vaccine or placebo injection. Germline V lookup: CDR1 MNHNY, CDR2 SVGAGI (reference sequence). CDR3 length: 16 amino acids. V was trimmed by 5 bases and J by 8 bases, leaving 23 bases between them. Sequenced by immunoSEQ multiplex PCR; TCRdb stores in-frame clones only, minus some. In the table there are some 520,000 clones, 87% of which are singletons. The TCR comes from a person aged 18-60 years who received the Ad26.COV2.S COVID-19 vaccine or a placebo. The rearrangement uses TRBV6-6 and TRBJ2-3, with D possibly matching TRBD1 (6 bases). The sample in question was peripheral blood, obtained in a trial of Ad26.COV2.S vaccine versus placebo. CDR3 residues: CASSQTLEAQGSTQYF. The CDR3 DNA reads as TGTGCCAGCAGTCAGACGCTGGAGGCCCAGGGGAGTACGCAGTATTTT.